The clone carrying this T cell receptor (beta chain) appeared many times. The data derive from a study of Graves' ophthalmopathy and Graves' hyperthyroidism. The CDR3 runs to 15 residues. CDR1 MNHEY and CDR2 SVGEGT come from the germline V gene. The V end was cut by 0 bases, the J end by 0 bases, with 8 bases between. From RNA, the CDR3 regions of TCR beta chains were amplified and sequenced. The workflow started with a first-round RT-PCR run with HTBI primers and then moved on to a second-round multiplex PCR. TCRdb re-analysed the multiplex PCR reads in MiXCR, keeping a single row per CDR3 protein. The sample lists hundreds of thousands of distinct CDR3 sequences, approximately 21% occurring once.

Sequenced sample: peripheral blood. The chain is built from TRBV6-2 or TRBV6-3 and TRBJ1-1; D is perhaps TRBD1 (5 bases). This receptor was identified in a woman between 18 and 29 years old with stable Graves' hyperthyroidism. Some clones in this sample may be carry-over from other donors' samples. The CDR3 here is CASSYSAGMNTEAFF. The CDR3 region has the DNA TGTGCCAGCAGTTACTCGGCAGGGATGAACACTGAAGCTTTCTTT.